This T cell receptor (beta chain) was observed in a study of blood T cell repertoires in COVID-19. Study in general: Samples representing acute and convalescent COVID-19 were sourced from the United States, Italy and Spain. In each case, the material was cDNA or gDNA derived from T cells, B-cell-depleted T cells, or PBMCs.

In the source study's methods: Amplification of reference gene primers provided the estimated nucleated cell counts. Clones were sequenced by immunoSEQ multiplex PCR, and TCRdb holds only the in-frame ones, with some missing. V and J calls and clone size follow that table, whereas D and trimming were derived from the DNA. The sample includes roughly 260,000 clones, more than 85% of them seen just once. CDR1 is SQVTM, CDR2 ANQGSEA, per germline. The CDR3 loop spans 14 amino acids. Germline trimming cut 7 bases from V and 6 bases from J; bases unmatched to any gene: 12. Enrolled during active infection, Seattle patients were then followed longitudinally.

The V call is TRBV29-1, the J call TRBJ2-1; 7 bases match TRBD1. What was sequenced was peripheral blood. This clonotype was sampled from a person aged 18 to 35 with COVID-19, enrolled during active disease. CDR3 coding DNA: TGCAGCGCGGTGGGTTGGGACAGTAGCAATGAGCAGTTCTTC. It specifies CSAVGWDSSNEQFF.